These 9 T cell receptor beta chains were all obtained from the same sample, sequenced in a study of beta chain features in type 1 diabetes listed by TCRdb under 2018. On the study overall, not on this receptor specifically: In all four CD4+ subsets, TCRB CDR3 length was moderately but significantly shorter in type 1 diabetes patients.

Antigen specificity for these receptors is unknown. The library was produced with the immunoSEQ multiplex PCR assay. The entire isolated RNA was reverse transcribed using the High Capacity cDNA Reverse Transcription Kit, and thus expressed TCRB transcripts were sequenced. The immuneACCESS repertoire file appears here via TCRdb, limited to in-frame rearrangements. These files lack a portion of the clones; in checked studies, under half of the deficit traces to unresolved V genes, and the cause of the others is not known. This sample holds around 250,000 clones; 13% to 15% were observed only once. The biggest ten clones account for 0.015% to 0.02% of the sample. Input material: naive CD4+ T cells from blood. Taken with the paper, the label for cell subset or site translates to: true naive CD4+ T cells. Source of these receptors: a man aged 25 to 40 with type 1 diabetes.

CDR3 residues: CSVLQGAMNTEAFF. In DNA form, the CDR3 reads TGCAGCGTTCTACAGGGGGCGATGAACACTGAAGCTTTCTTT. The rearrangement links TRBV29-1 to TRBJ1-1; 9 bases are shared with TRBD1. J gave up 0 bases and V 5 bases, and 4 bases lay outside the gene matches. The CDR3 runs to 14 residues. The germline V gene has CDR1 SQVTM and CDR2 ANQGSEA.

The V gene is TRBV7-2, the J gene TRBJ2-1; 10 bases fit TRBD1. This CDR3 spans 17 amino acids. V lost 4 bases and J lost 3; bases outside the gene matches: 9. CDR1 and CDR2 (germline): SGHTA, FQGNSA. CDR3 coding DNA: TGTGCCAGCAGCTCCGTTCGGCGGACAGGGGGCTACAATGAGCAGTTCTTC. It specifies CASSSVRRTGGYNEQFF. Looking up the rest from reference TRBV7-2 and TRBJ2-1 gives the full variable domain: GAGVSQSPSNKVTEKGKDVELRCDPISGHTALYWYRQSLGQGLEFLIYFQGNSAPDKSGLPSDRFSAERTGGSVSTLTIQRTQQEDSAVYLCASSSVRRTGGYNEQFFGPGTRLTVL.

The V call is TRBV6-5, the J call TRBJ1-1; tentative D call: TRBD1 (6 bases). This CDR3 is built from 13 residues. Germline CDR1 and CDR2: MNHEY and SVGAGI. Trimming pared 7 bases from V and 0 bases from J, leaving 9 bases between. CDR3 loop: CASTGTLNTEAFF. In nucleotides, the CDR3 is TGTGCCAGCACAGGGACATTGAACACTGAAGCTTTCTTT.

This sequence joins TRBV9 and TRBJ2-7; the match to TRBD2 covers 8 bases. The CDR3 is 14 amino acids. Looked up from germline, CDR1 is SGDLS and CDR2 is YYNGEE. V was clipped by 3 bases and J by 6 bases; unmatched bases: 8. In DNA form, the CDR3 reads TGTGCCAGCAGCGGGCAGGGACTAGTTGGCGAGCAGTACTTC. It is translated as CASSGQGLVGEQYF.

The chain couples TRBV5-1 to TRBJ1-5; maybe TRBD1 (5 bases). V was shortened by 7 bases and J by 2 bases, with 16 bases between the two germline ends. Germline-derived CDR1 and CDR2 are SGHRS and YFSETQ. This CDR3 spans 15 amino acids. The CDR3 sequence: CASFLEGVGNQPQHF. DNA of the CDR3: TGCGCCAGCTTCTTGGAAGGGGTCGGCAATCAGCCCCAGCATTTT.

The gene calls are TRBV7-2 and TRBJ2-1; no firm D call. The CDR3 contains 14 residues. Germline CDR1 and CDR2: SGHTA and FQGNSA. V was clipped by 1 base and J by 4 bases, with 8 bases between them. The CDR3 region is CASSLDNGYNEQFF. The CDR3 DNA sequence: TGTGCCAGCAGCTTAGATAACGGTTACAATGAGCAGTTCTTC.

The chain recombines TRBV20-1 with TRBJ2-3, with TRBD1 matching 8 bases. The CDR3 is 11 amino acids. Germline values: CDR1 DFQATT, CDR2 SNEGSKA (reference sequence). J was trimmed by 9 bases and V by 3 bases; bases with no gene match: 2. CDR3 nucleotide sequence: TGCAGTGCTAGGGGACAGGTCACGCAGTATTTT. This codes for CSARGQVTQYF.

Concerning this clone itself: Other DNA sequences in the same sample also yield this CDR3. The rearrangement joins TRBV9 to TRBJ1-2, with TRBD1 identical over 7 bases. The V gene end was trimmed by 1 base and the J gene end by 3 bases; junction bases not matched to a gene: 0. The CDR3 is 13 residues long. Germline V gene sequence: CDR1 SGDLS, CDR2 YYNGEE. This chain's CDR3 is CASSVQGDYGYTF. CDR3 bases: TGTGCCAGCAGCGTACAGGGGGACTATGGCTACACCTTC.

V gene TRBV6-1 combines with J gene TRBJ1-1; 7 nucleotides agree with TRBD1. Germline V gives CDR1 MNHNS, CDR2 SASEGT. The CDR3 runs 14 residues. J gave up 4 bases and V 6 bases, and 8 bases lay outside the gene matches. CDR3 nucleotide sequence: TGTGCCAGCAGACTGACAGGGATGGGCACTGAAGCTTTCTTT. Translated: CASRLTGMGTEAFF.